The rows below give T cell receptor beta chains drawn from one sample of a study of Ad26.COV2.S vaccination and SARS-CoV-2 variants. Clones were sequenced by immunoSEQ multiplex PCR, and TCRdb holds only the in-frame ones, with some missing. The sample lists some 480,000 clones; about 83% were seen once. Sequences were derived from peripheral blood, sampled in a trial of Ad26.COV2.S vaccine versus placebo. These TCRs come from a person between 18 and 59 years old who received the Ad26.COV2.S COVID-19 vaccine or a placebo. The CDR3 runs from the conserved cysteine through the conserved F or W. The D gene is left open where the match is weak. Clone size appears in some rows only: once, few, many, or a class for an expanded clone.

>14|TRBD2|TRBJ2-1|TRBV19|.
TGTGCCAGTAGAACTAGCGTAGGTTACAATGAGCAGTTCTTC
CASRTSVGYNEQFF
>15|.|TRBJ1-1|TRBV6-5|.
TGTGCCAGCAGCCCCTCGTCGACGCCGAGGACTGAAGCTTTCTTT
CASSPSSTPRTEAFF
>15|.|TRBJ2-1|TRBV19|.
TGTGCCAGTAGTAGGCGGCTCCCCTCCTACAATGAGCAGTTCTTC
CASSRRLPSYNEQFF
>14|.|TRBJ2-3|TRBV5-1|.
TGCGCCAGCAGCTTGGGATTGGACACAGATACGCAGTATTTT
CASSLGLDTDTQYF
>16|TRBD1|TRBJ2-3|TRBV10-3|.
TGTGCCATCAGGCCGGACAGGGGTAGACGCACAGATACGCAGTATTTT
CAIRPDRGRRTDTQYF
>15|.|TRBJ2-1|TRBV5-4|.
TGTGCCAGCAGCGCAGCAGGGAGGCCCAGCAATGAGCAGTTCTTC
CASSAAGRPSNEQFF
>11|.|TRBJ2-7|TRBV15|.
TGTGCCACCAGCAGAGACCGCGAGCAGTACTTC
CATSRDREQYF
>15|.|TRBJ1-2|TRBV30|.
TGTGCCTGGAGTGTAGGAGGCAGGGAGGACTATGGCTACACCTTC
CAWSVGGREDYGYTF
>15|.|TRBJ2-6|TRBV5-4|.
TGTGCCAGCAGCTTGGGGGAGGCTGGGGCCAACGTCCTGACTTTC
CASSLGEAGANVLTF
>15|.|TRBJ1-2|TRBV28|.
TGTGCCAGCAGCTCCGCGGCTCGGAATAACTATGGCTACACCTTC
CASSSAARNNYGYTF
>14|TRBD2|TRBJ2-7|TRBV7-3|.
TGTGCCAGCAGCCCCAGCGGGAGTGCCTACGAGCAGTACTTC
CASSPSGSAYEQYF
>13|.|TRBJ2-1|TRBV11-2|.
TGTGCCAGCAGGGAAATAGGGGATCTCGAGCAGTTCTTC
CASREIGDLEQFF
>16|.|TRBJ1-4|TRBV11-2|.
TGTGCCAGCAGCTCACCACATCTGGAGCCGGGTCAAAAACTGTTTTTT
CASSSPHLEPGQKLFF
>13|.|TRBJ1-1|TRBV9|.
TGTGCCAGCAGAGGGGAGGGGAACACTGAAGCTTTCTTT
CASRGEGNTEAFF
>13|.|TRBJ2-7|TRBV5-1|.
TGCGCCAGCAGCTTGAACAGACCCTACGAGCAGTACTTC
CASSLNRPYEQYF
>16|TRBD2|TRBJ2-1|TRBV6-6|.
TGTGCCAGCTCTACTCCTCGGGGCGGGAGAAACGATGAGCAGTTCTTC
CASSTPRGGRNDEQFF
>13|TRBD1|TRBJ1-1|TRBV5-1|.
TGCGCCAGCACAGGGGGCCAGAACACTGAAGCTTTCTTT
CASTGGQNTEAFF
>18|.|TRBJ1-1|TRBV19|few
TGTGCCAGTAGTCCCTTAAGCCGGTGGGAATTTAAGAGCACTGAAGCTTTCTTT
CASSPLSRWEFKSTEAFF
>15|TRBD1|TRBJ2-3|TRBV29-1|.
TGCAGCGGTTCAACAGGGGCCCACTCCACAGATACGCAGTATTTT
CSGSTGAHSTDTQYF
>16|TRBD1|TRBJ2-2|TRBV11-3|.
TGTGCCAGCAGCCGAACGGGACAGGGGAGCACCGGGGAGCTGTTTTTT
CASSRTGQGSTGELFF
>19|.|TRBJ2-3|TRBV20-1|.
TGCAGTGCTAGTCCCCTTCCTAGCTTTTCTGGATTTCGGGTAGATACGCAGTATTTT
CSASPLPSFSGFRVDTQYF
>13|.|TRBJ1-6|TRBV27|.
TGTGCCAGCAGTGCCTGGACAGCTTCACCCCTCCACTTT
CASSAWTASPLHF
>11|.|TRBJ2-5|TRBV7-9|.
TGTGCCAGCAGCCCGGGGGAGACCCAGTACTTC
CASSPGETQYF
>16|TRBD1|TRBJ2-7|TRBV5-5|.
TGTGCCAGCAGCTCCAACCAGGGCAGGGGGTCCTACGAGCAGTACTTC
CASSSNQGRGSYEQYF
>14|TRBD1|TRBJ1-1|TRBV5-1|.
TGCGCCAGCAGCTCGACAGGGTGGGACACTGAAGCTTTCTTT
CASSSTGWDTEAFF
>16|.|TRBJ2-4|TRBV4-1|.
TGCGCCAGCAGCCAAGATTTGGCAGAGGCCGCGAGGATTCAGTACTTC
CASSQDLAEAARIQYF
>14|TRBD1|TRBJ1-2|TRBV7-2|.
TGTGCCAGCAGAAACGCCGGGACAGGGCTGTTCCCCTACTTC
CASRNAGTGLFPYF
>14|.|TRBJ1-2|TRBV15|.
TGTGCCACCAGCAGAGAGGCGGGACTCTGGGGCTACACCTTC
CATSREAGLWGYTF
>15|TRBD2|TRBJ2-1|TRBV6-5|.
TGTGCCAGCAGTTCGGGACTAGCGGGAGTGACTGAGCAGTTCTTC
CASSSGLAGVTEQFF
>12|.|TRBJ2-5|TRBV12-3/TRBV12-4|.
TGTGCCAGCAGTCCCGGTGGGGAGACCCAGTACTTC
CASSPGGETQYF
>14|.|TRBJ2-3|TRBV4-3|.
TGCGCCAGCAGCCGAGACACCGGGCCCGATACGCAGTATTTT
CASSRDTGPDTQYF
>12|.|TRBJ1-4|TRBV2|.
TGTGCCAGCAGTAGCCGGAGCGAAAAACTGTTTTTT
CASSSRSEKLFF
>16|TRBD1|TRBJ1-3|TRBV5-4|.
TGTGCCAGCAGCTTGGAACAGGGGGCTTCTGGAAACACCATATATTTT
CASSLEQGASGNTIYF
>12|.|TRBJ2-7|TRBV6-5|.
TGTGCCACACTGAGTGTCTCCTACGAGCAGTACTTC
CATLSVSYEQYF
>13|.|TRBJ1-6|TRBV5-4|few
TGTGCCAGCAGCTTGGAGGGGCTGTCACCCCTCCACTTT
CASSLEGLSPLHF
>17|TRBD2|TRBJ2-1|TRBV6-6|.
TGTGCCAGCAGTCTCCGAGTAGCGGGAGGGACTTACAATGAGCAGTTCTTC
CASSLRVAGGTYNEQFF